The rows below give T cell receptor beta chains drawn from one sample of a study of blood T cell repertoires in COVID-19. Assay used: immunoSEQ multiplex PCR; TCRdb lists only in-frame clones, some missing. This sample has about 120,000 clones, with approximately 70% found just once. The sequenced sample consisted of peripheral blood. These receptors all come from a human donor with acute or convalescent COVID-19. The donor label of this sample is uncertain. Each CDR3 is given with its conserved first and last residue. The D gene is left open where the match is weak. For some rows the clone size is stated as once, few or many, or as a class when expanded; others skip it.

TRBV7-7	.	TRBJ2-2	.	TGTGCCAGCAGCCCGAACTTCGCTACCGGGGAGCTGTTTTTT	CASSPNFATGELFF
TRBV6-5	.	TRBJ1-5	.	TGTGCCAGCAGTTACACGGGACATAGAGATCAGCCCCAGCATTTT	CASSYTGHRDQPQHF
TRBV14	.	TRBJ1-3	.	TGTGCCAGCAGCCAAGTGGGAGGTTACGGCGGAAACACCATATATTTT	CASSQVGGYGGNTIYF
TRBV7-6	.	TRBJ1-1	.	TGTGCCAGCAGCAAAAGGGACACTGACACTGAAGCTTTCTTT	CASSKRDTDTEAFF
TRBV7-3	TRBD2	TRBJ2-5	once	TGTGCCAGCAGCTTAAACCCGACTAGCGGGGGGTCCCAAGAGACCCAGTACTTC	CASSLNPTSGGSQETQYF
TRBV5-1	TRBD2	TRBJ2-5	.	TGCGCCAGCAGCTTGTGGGCTAGCGGGGTCCAAGAGACCCAGTACTTC	CASSLWASGVQETQYF
TRBV6-5	TRBD2	TRBJ2-5	.	TGTGCCAGCAGGGGACTAGCGAGCCTGGAGACCCAGTACTTC	CASRGLASLETQYF
TRBV19	TRBD1	TRBJ1-1	.	TGTGCCAGTAGCCGGACAGGGGGCACTGAAGCTTTCTTT	CASSRTGGTEAFF
TRBV2	.	TRBJ1-4	.	TGTGCCAGCAGTCCGTATGAAAAACTGTTTTTT	CASSPYEKLFF
TRBV24-1	.	TRBJ2-3	many	TGTGCCACCAGTGACCCACAGGGACGCGGCACAGATACGCAGTATTTT	CATSDPQGRGTDTQYF
TRBV29-1	.	TRBJ1-5	.	TGCAGCGTTGGTAGAGGTGTCAATCAGCCCCAGCATTTT	CSVGRGVNQPQHF
TRBV2	TRBD1	TRBJ1-1	.	TGTGCCAGCAGTGAGGGCAGGGGGCGATTGTCGAACACTGAAGCTTTCTTT	CASSEGRGRLSNTEAFF
TRBV20-1	TRBD2	TRBJ2-1	.	TGCAGTGCTAGTCTTCTAGCGGGGAGCTCCTACAATGAGCAGTTCTTC	CSASLLAGSSYNEQFF
TRBV5-1	.	TRBJ2-5	.	TGCGCCAGCAGCCCCGGGACACTGCAAGAGACCCAGTACTTC	CASSPGTLQETQYF
TRBV28	.	TRBJ1-1	.	TGTGCCAGTTCCCCGGCAGGGCGGAACACTGAAGCTTTCTTT	CASSPAGRNTEAFF
TRBV29-1	TRBD2	TRBJ2-3	few	TGCAGCGTGAGAGCGGGGTACGGAGATACGCAGTATTTT	CSVRAGYGDTQYF
TRBV5-1	.	TRBJ2-1	.	TGCGCCAGCAGCTCGACAGTGAGCTCCTACAATGAGCAGTTCTTC	CASSSTVSSYNEQFF
TRBV7-8	.	TRBJ2-5	.	TGTGCCAGCAGCTTTCGGGCGCCGGGGGAGACCCAGTACTTC	CASSFRAPGETQYF
TRBV5-1	.	TRBJ1-2	few	TGCGCCAGCAGCTTAGAAGGGGTTGACTATGGCTACACCTTC	CASSLEGVDYGYTF
TRBV12-5	.	TRBJ1-5	.	TGTGCTAGTGGTTTGGTACTCGGGAGGGGTCGGGAAAATCAGCCCCAGCATTTT	CASGLVLGRGRENQPQHF
TRBV2	.	TRBJ1-1	.	TGTGCCAGCAGTGAAGCGTTGGTAAGGGAGGAGGGTACTGAAGCTTTCTTT	CASSEALVREEGTEAFF
TRBV7-8	TRBD1	TRBJ1-1	few	TGTGCCAGCAGCTTAGTACAGGGGGGCACTGAAGCTTTCTTT	CASSLVQGGTEAFF
TRBV2	.	TRBJ1-4	few	TGTGCCAGCAGTGGCACAGGGATGGTGATGATAGAAAAACTGTTTTTT	CASSGTGMVMIEKLFF
TRBV7-3	.	TRBJ2-3	.	TGTGCCAGCGCCGACGGGGTTAGCACAGATACGCAGTATTTT	CASADGVSTDTQYF
TRBV5-1	.	TRBJ1-1	many	TGCGCCAGCAGCCCGGCCGGGGGGCCGGGCACTGAAGCTTTCTTT	CASSPAGGPGTEAFF
TRBV5-1	TRBD1	TRBJ1-5	.	TGCGCCAGCAGCTTGACGGGACAGGGTAATCAGCCCCAGCATTTT	CASSLTGQGNQPQHF
TRBV15	.	TRBJ1-2	.	TGTGCCACCAGCAGAGGAGGTGCCTATGGCTACACCTTC	CATSRGGAYGYTF
TRBV6-5	.	TRBJ1-6	.	TGTGCCAGCAGTTACTCGGGCCAACGGGGTTCACCCCTCCACTTT	CASSYSGQRGSPLHF
TRBV20-1	.	TRBJ1-1	.	TGCAGTGCCCCTGGGGACACGCCAGAGTTT	CSAPGDTPEF
TRBV19	.	TRBJ1-5	.	TGTGCCAGTAGTATAACAGGGATAACTCAGCCCCAGCATTTT	CASSITGITQPQHF
TRBV5-4	.	TRBJ1-2	.	TGTGCCAGCAGCTTGGTCGGGTGGAGTTCTAACTATGGCTACACCTTC	CASSLVGWSSNYGYTF
TRBV2	.	TRBJ2-2	.	TGTGCCAGCAGGGGGGCGGTCGGGGAGCTGTTTTTT	CASRGAVGELFF
TRBV2	TRBD1	TRBJ2-1	.	TGTGCCAGCAGTAAGACAGGGCGTAATGAGCAGTTCTTC	CASSKTGRNEQFF
TRBV5-1	.	TRBJ1-2	.	TGCGCCAGCAGCTTGCGGGAAGCCAACTATGGCTACACCTTC	CASSLREANYGYTF
TRBV10-2	.	TRBJ1-2	.	TGCGCCAGCAGTACTGGACATAACTATGGCTACACCTTC	CASSTGHNYGYTF
TRBV5-4	.	TRBJ2-2	.	TGTGCCAGCAGCTTATTCTCGAACACCGGGGAGCTGTTTTTT	CASSLFSNTGELFF
TRBV18	TRBD1	TRBJ1-2	.	TGTGCCAGCTCACCGATGGGGACAGGGGACTATGGCTACACCTTC	CASSPMGTGDYGYTF
TRBV9	.	TRBJ1-4	.	TGTGCCAGCAGCGCAGTCGGGGCAACTAATGAAAAACTGTTTTTT	CASSAVGATNEKLFF
TRBV5-1	TRBD1	TRBJ1-2	.	TGCGCCAGCAGCCTGGCAGGGACAGGGGCCAACTATGGCTACACCTTC	CASSLAGTGANYGYTF
TRBV19	.	TRBJ1-1	.	TGTGCCAGCAGCGTAAAGAGACCCCAGGCTTTCTTT	CASSVKRPQAFF
TRBV7-9	TRBD2	TRBJ2-7	.	TGTGCCAGCAAGACTAGCGGGCTTGTCTACGAGCAGTACTTC	CASKTSGLVYEQYF